Below, 5 T cell receptor beta chains from the same sample are listed, as sequenced in a study of response to subunit inactivated influenza vaccine (dated by TCRdb to the late 2010s). Libraries were made using RT-PCR. The sequencer was an Illumina HiSeq 2500. TCRdb ran its own pipeline on the public reads, namely fastp trimming at Q25 and MiXCR clone calling, and kept in-frame beta chains. Duplicate CDR3 protein sequences are folded into a single record with the most common DNA and genes. The sample table records about 310,000 distinct CDR3 sequences; about a fifth of these occur just once. The top ten hold 9.5% to 13% of the sample. The sample in question was PBMCs from blood, obtained approximately 22 months after vaccination. These receptors all come from a man aged 50 to 75 who received an inactivated influenza vaccine. Donor details come from another sample of the same person, matched by shared clones.

This clonotype was seen many times. The CDR3 nucleotides are TGCAGTGCTATACCCGACTCGGGACAGGGGGCAGGAAACTATGGCTACACCTTC. Its protein product is CSAIPDSGQGAGNYGYTF. V and J are TRBV20-1 and TRBJ1-2, with 12 bases matching TRBD1. The CDR3 has 18 amino acids. Trimming took 4 bases from V and 2 from J; bases not matched to a gene: 14. Germline assignment: CDR1 DFQATT and CDR2 SNEGSKA (reference sequence).

The sample holds many counts of this clonotype. The rearrangement joins TRBV6-2 or TRBV6-3 to TRBJ1-1, with 7 bases aligning to TRBD1. V lost 2 bases to trimming and J lost 3 bases; unmatched junction nucleotides: 9. The V gene's germline CDR1 is MNHEY and CDR2 SVGEGT. The CDR3 has 16 residues. Here the CDR3 reads CASSYARRQGDTEAFF. CDR3 coding DNA: TGTGCCAGCAGTTACGCCCGTCGACAGGGAGACACTGAAGCTTTCTTT.

This clonotype has a handful of counts. This chain connects TRBV24-1 to TRBJ2-2, with 10 bases that match TRBD2. Germline trimming cut 0 bases from V and 0 bases from J; bases unmatched to any gene: 6. The V gene's germline CDR1 is KGHDR and CDR2 SFDVKD. CDR3 size: 19 residues. In DNA, the CDR3 is TGTGCCACCAGTGATTTGACCCCTAGCGGGGGCTCGAACACCGGGGAGCTGTTTTTT. Its protein product is CATSDLTPSGGSNTGELFF.

This clonotype was counted a few times. The gene calls are TRBV2 and TRBJ1-1; D remains unclear. Germline loops: CDR1 SNHLY, CDR2 FYNNEI. The CDR3 contains 14 residues. Trimming shortened V by 6 bases and J by 4 bases, and 15 bases separated the two germline ends. This CDR3 is CASSQRWEVTEAFF. CDR3 DNA sequence: TGTGCCAGCAGCCAGCGGTGGGAAGTCACTGAAGCTTTCTTT.

This clonotype was seen at least ten times. The chain recombines TRBV20-1 with TRBJ1-6, with D possibly TRBD1 on 5 matching bases. The length of the CDR3 is 13 residues. V was clipped by 3 bases and J by 7 bases, with 10 bases between them. Looked up from germline, CDR1 is DFQATT and CDR2 is SNEGSKA (reference sequence). The chain's CDR3 is CSARTVLNSPLHF. The CDR3 DNA reads TGCAGTGCTAGGACAGTGCTAAATTCACCCCTCCACTTT.